A selection of T cell receptor beta chains follows, all from one sample in a study of the immune and genomic landscape of osteosarcoma. Sequenced by immunoSEQ multiplex PCR; TCRdb stores in-frame clones only, minus some. The table records 1,500 to 2,000 clones, under 75% of them present only once. The source material was metastatic tumor tissue from the lung. The receptors stem from a boy aged 5-17 years with osteosarcoma. Both conserved end residues are part of each CDR3. D genes are given only for firm matches. The size field is filled for only some rows; it gives once, few, many or a size class.

clone_size | d_call | j_call | v_call | cdr3_aa | cdr3_nt
. | . | TRBJ2-3 | TRBV27 | CASSSLGRAALTDTQYF | TGTGCCAGCAGTTCCCTAGGTCGAGCGGCTCTCACAGATACGCAGTATTTT
. | TRBD2 | TRBJ2-5 | TRBV6-1 | CASNLAEQETQYF | TGTGCCAGCAATCTAGCGGAACAAGAGACCCAGTACTTC
. | . | TRBJ2-1 | TRBV6-5 | CASSYRLGGEQFF | TGTGCCAGCAGTTATCGATTGGGTGGTGAGCAGTTCTTC
once | . | TRBJ2-1 | TRBV9 | CASDTGIGNEQFF | TGTGCCAGCGATACAGGGATCGGCAATGAGCAGTTCTTC
. | TRBD2 | TRBJ2-3 | TRBV6-4 | CASSETSDPDTQYF | TGTGCCAGCAGTGAGACTAGCGACCCAGATACGCAGTATTTT
few | . | TRBJ2-2 | TRBV5-1 | CASSYDSGGTGELFF | TGCGCCAGCAGCTATGACAGTGGTGGAACCGGGGAGCTGTTTTTT
. | . | TRBJ1-2 | TRBV5-4 | CASSVGDGQNYTF | TGTGCCAGCAGCGTAGGTGACGGACAGAACTACACCTTC
. | . | TRBJ1-1 | TRBV6-5 | CASSPPGIMNTEAFF | TGTGCCAGCAGTCCTCCGGGTATAATGAACACTGAAGCTTTCTTT
. | TRBD2 | TRBJ2-3 | TRBV5-1 | CASSLDLAGTDTQYF | TGCGCCAGCAGCTTGGACCTAGCGGGCACAGATACGCAGTATTTT
. | . | TRBJ2-1 | TRBV27 | CASGGLLKVDEQFF | TGTGCCAGCGGGGGACTCCTTAAGGTGGATGAGCAGTTCTTC
. | . | TRBJ1-5 | TRBV5-4 | CASSLVGSDQPQHF | TGTGCCAGCAGCTTGGTAGGTTCCGATCAGCCCCAGCATTTT
. | . | TRBJ2-7 | TRBV4-2 | CASSRQTGGKDEQYF | TGTGCCAGCAGCCGCCAGACAGGAGGTAAGGACGAGCAGTACTTC
. | . | TRBJ1-2 | TRBV30 | CALPGTADNYGYTF | TGTGCCTTACCGGGGACGGCCGATAACTATGGCTACACCTTC
. | . | TRBJ2-3 | TRBV5-1 | CASSLRETDTQYF | TGCGCCAGCAGCTTGAGAGAGACAGATACGCAGTATTTT
. | . | TRBJ2-1 | TRBV7-8 | CASSYYVGVNEQFF | TGTGCCAGCAGCTACTATGTCGGGGTCAATGAGCAGTTCTTC
once | . | TRBJ2-4 | TRBV28 | CASSTHQITSEAKNIQYF | TGTGCCAGCAGTACACATCAGATTACCTCGGAGGCCAAAAACATTCAGTACTTC
. | TRBD2 | TRBJ2-1 | TRBV7-2 | CASSLATSVGEQFF | TGTGCCAGCAGCTTAGCGACTAGCGTCGGTGAGCAGTTCTTC
few | . | TRBJ1-5 | TRBV28 | CASSPREGNQPQHF | TGTGCCAGCAGCCCTAGGGAGGGCAATCAGCCCCAGCATTTT
. | TRBD1 | TRBJ1-5 | TRBV6-6 | CASSYAGQSNQPQHF | TGTGCCAGCAGTTATGCGGGACAGAGCAATCAGCCCCAGCATTTT
. | . | TRBJ1-4 | TRBV5-8 | CASSLFKSGLDEKLFF | TGTGCCAGCAGCTTGTTTAAATCGGGATTAGATGAAAAACTGTTTTTT
. | TRBD1 | TRBJ1-3 | TRBV27 | CASSSTGGNTIYF | TGTGCCAGCAGCTCGACAGGGGGAAACACCATATATTTT
. | . | TRBJ2-1 | TRBV19 | CASSTLGAGREQFF | TGTGCCAGTAGTACCCTGGGGGCAGGTCGTGAGCAGTTCTTC
. | . | TRBJ1-1 | TRBV10-3 | CAISSGTRNTEAFF | TGTGCCATCAGTTCCGGGACAAGGAACACTGAAGCTTTCTTT
few | . | TRBJ2-1 | TRBV6-6 | CASRGNEQFF | TGTGCCAGCCGTGGAAATGAGCAGTTCTTC
. | . | TRBJ2-1 | TRBV2 | CASSATAVEQFF | TGTGCCAGCAGTGCTACCGCCGTCGAGCAGTTCTTC
. | . | TRBJ1-5 | TRBV6-5 | CASSPRRRDNQPQHF | TGTGCCAGCAGTCCCAGGAGGAGGGACAATCAGCCCCAGCATTTT
. | TRBD1 | TRBJ1-1 | TRBV27 | CASSLVRFESHRDRGWWTEAFF | TGTGCCAGCAGTTTAGTCCGATTCGAAAGTCACCGGGACAGGGGGTGGTGGACTGAAGCTTTCTTT
. | . | TRBJ1-2 | TRBV4-3 | CASSQDSPGAYGYTF | TGCGCCAGCAGCCAAGACTCCCCAGGGGCCTATGGCTACACCTTC
. | TRBD1 | TRBJ2-1 | TRBV27 | CASRQTGGLHNEQFF | TGTGCCAGCAGACAAACAGGGGGCTTACACAATGAGCAGTTCTTC
few | . | TRBJ1-6 | TRBV7-9 | CASSQGNAGSPLHF | TGTGCCAGCAGCCAGGGTAATGCCGGTTCACCCCTCCACTTT
. | . | TRBJ1-1 | TRBV7-3 | CASSLAGPNTEAFF | TGTGCCAGCAGCTTAGCTGGTCCAAACACTGAAGCTTTCTTT
. | TRBD1 | TRBJ2-5 | TRBV2 | CASSAGQGNWETQYF | TGTGCCAGCAGTGCTGGACAGGGGAACTGGGAGACCCAGTACTTC
. | . | TRBJ2-1 | TRBV5-5 | CASSITGDYNEQFF | TGTGCCAGCAGCATAACGGGGGACTACAATGAGCAGTTCTTC
. | . | TRBJ2-3 | TRBV7-2 | CASSSQGDTQYF | TGTGCCAGCAGCTCACAGGGAGATACGCAGTATTTT
. | TRBD2 | TRBJ2-1 | TRBV25-1 | CASSDIGASGRSYNEQFF | TGTGCCAGCAGTGATATTGGTGCTAGCGGGAGAAGTTACAATGAGCAGTTCTTC
large | . | TRBJ1-1 | TRBV7-2 | CASSPPGIVGTEAFF | TGTGCCAGCAGCCCGCCCGGGATCGTGGGGACTGAAGCTTTCTTT
. | TRBD2 | TRBJ2-7 | TRBV2 | CASSDWSGRSYEQYF | TGTGCCAGCAGTGATTGGAGCGGGAGATCCTACGAGCAGTACTTC
. | TRBD2 | TRBJ2-1 | TRBV10-2 | CASSETASGSSYNEQFF | TGCGCCAGCAGTGAGACGGCTAGCGGGAGCTCCTACAATGAGCAGTTCTTC
. | TRBD2 | TRBJ2-2 | TRBV28 | CASSLSLAGGPRTGELFF | TGTGCCAGCAGTTTATCCCTAGCGGGAGGGCCTAGGACCGGGGAGCTGTTTTTT
. | TRBD1 | TRBJ1-1 | TRBV7-2 | CASSLEQGAYTEAFF | TGTGCCAGCAGCTTAGAACAGGGGGCCTACACTGAAGCTTTCTTT
. | TRBD1 | TRBJ2-7 | TRBV5-1 | CASSPGTGPHPYEQYF | TGCGCCAGCAGCCCGGGGACAGGCCCCCACCCCTACGAGCAGTACTTC
. | TRBD2 | TRBJ2-7 | TRBV7-2 | CASSFSGGNSYEQYF | TGTGCCAGCAGCTTTAGCGGGGGGAACTCCTACGAGCAGTACTTC
. | TRBD2 | TRBJ2-3 | TRBV5-1 | CASSPRVAGGTDTQYF | TGCGCCAGCAGCCCCCGAGTAGCGGGAGGAACAGATACGCAGTATTTT
. | TRBD1 | TRBJ1-1 | TRBV19 | CASSYQGAGAEAFF | TGTGCCAGTAGTTACCAGGGGGCTGGGGCTGAAGCTTTCTTT
few | . | TRBJ2-7 | TRBV28 | CASSFGQYEQYF | TGTGCCAGCAGTTTCGGACAGTACGAGCAGTACTTC
once | . | TRBJ1-1 | TRBV19 | CASSISNTEAFF | TGTGCCAGTAGTATATCAAACACTGAAGCTTTCTTT
. | . | TRBJ2-5 | TRBV29-1 | CSVEDVAGETQYF | TGCAGCGTTGAAGATGTGGCTGGTGAGACCCAGTACTTC
. | TRBD1 | TRBJ1-5 | TRBV5-4 | CASSMDRGNQPQHF | TGTGCCAGCAGCATGGACAGGGGAAATCAGCCCCAGCATTTT
. | TRBD2 | TRBJ2-3 | TRBV4-2 | CASSQDGRSGGLDTQYF | TGTGCCAGCAGCCAGGATGGTAGGAGCGGGGGCTTGGATACGCAGTATTTT
. | . | TRBJ1-5 | TRBV6-5 | CASSNLRGPQHF | TGTGCCAGCAGTAACCTTAGGGGGCCCCAGCATTTT
. | TRBD1 | TRBJ2-7 | TRBV2 | CASRSTGAGLKSEQYF | TGTGCCAGCAGATCAACAGGGGCAGGCTTAAAAAGCGAGCAGTACTTC
. | . | TRBJ2-7 | TRBV11-1 | CASSQGREYMEQYF | TGTGCCAGCAGCCAAGGACGGGAGTATATGGAGCAGTACTTC
. | . | TRBJ1-1 | TRBV7-9 | CASSLDRAIEAFF | TGTGCCAGCAGCTTAGACAGGGCAATCGAAGCTTTCTTT
. | TRBD2 | TRBJ2-1 | TRBV7-3 | CASSLSLSGGAPFEQFF | TGTGCCAGCAGCTTAAGTCTCAGCGGGGGGGCCCCTTTTGAGCAGTTCTTC
. | TRBD2 | TRBJ2-2 | TRBV29-1 | CSVVPSGGANTGELFF | TGCAGCGTTGTGCCTAGCGGGGGGGCAAACACCGGGGAGCTGTTTTTT
. | TRBD1 | TRBJ1-4 | TRBV2 | CASSGGDRASEKLFF | TGTGCCAGCAGTGGGGGGGACAGGGCAAGTGAAAAACTGTTTTTT
. | TRBD2 | TRBJ2-3 | TRBV4-1 | CASSRSGTSGGATDTQYF | TGCGCCAGCAGCCGATCCGGGACTAGCGGGGGGGCCACAGATACGCAGTATTTT
. | TRBD2 | TRBJ2-3 | TRBV11-2 | CASSLEGDSGSTDTQYF | TGTGCCAGCAGCTTAGAGGGGGATAGCGGGAGCACAGATACGCAGTATTTT
. | . | TRBJ2-7 | TRBV10-1 | CASPFWVAEAYEQYF | TGCGCCAGCCCCTTTTGGGTAGCGGAGGCCTACGAGCAGTACTTC
. | . | TRBJ2-5 | TRBV7-2 | CASSSEGKTQYF | TGTGCCAGCAGCTCTGAGGGGAAGACCCAGTACTTC